This TCR beta chain was identified during a study of beta chain features in type 1 diabetes (dated by TCRdb to 2016 to 2018). A note on the overall study: Mean age, gender distribution, total cell number and subset yield were not different between patients and healthy donors. A total of 90 million to 120 million sorted cells were examined across all samples, and a strong correlation was observed between cell number per subset and RNA yield. The study compared the TCRB repertoires of sorted circulating CD4+ T cell subsets in recently diagnosed type 1 diabetes patients with those in matched healthy donors. Whereas all 30 or so donors provided naive and central memory subsets, regulatory and stem cell-like memory subsets were isolated from just 8 patients and about eight healthy donors.

CDR1 and CDR2 are drawn from the germline V gene: SNHLY, FYNNEI. V drops 8 bases and J drops 3 bases, leaving 7 bases in between. The CDR3 has 12 amino acids, counting the end cysteine and phenylalanine. Only the CDR3 region is kept as DNA, spanning 36 bases read in frame from base 1. All of the isolated RNA was reverse transcribed with the High Capacity cDNA Reverse Transcription Kit, so expressed TCRB transcripts were sequenced. Deep immunoSEQ sequencing was performed on naive, central memory and regulatory T cell samples, with an average of roughly 3.6 million total reads per sample. Sorted cells were lysed in RLT buffer and RNA was extracted with DNase-treated RNeasy Micro or Mini kits, depending on cell number. Each cell subset was processed on its own to prevent cross-contamination, while patient and healthy donor samples were processed together. TCRB sequences were amplified from cDNA with the immunoSEQ multiplex PCR, producing 87-bp fragments spanning the CDR3 region. Sequencing of the amplicons was done on the Illumina HiSeq platform. The published analysis was carried out like this. Synthetic template baselines were used to correct PCR bias computationally, reads within Hamming distance 2 were collapsed, and singletons that could not be merged were discarded. Reads were aligned to IMGT to assign V, D and J genes, CDR3 length, and insertions or deletions at six rearrangement sites. Clonotype counts were normalized to sorted cell number within each subset before computing true diversity and Gini coefficients with the tcR R package. Repertoire sharing was quantified using the overlap coefficient calculated on TCRB nucleotide sequences. The immuneACCESS repertoire file appears here via TCRdb, limited to in-frame rearrangements. These files lack a portion of the clones; in checked studies, under half of the deficit traces to unresolved V genes, and the cause of the others is not known. The D gene and trimming were derived from the DNA, and the V and J assignments and clone size from that table. The sample table contains about 300,000 clones; only one count was recorded for 8% of them. The ten largest clones add up to roughly 0.94% of the sample.

A single peripheral blood draw of about 116 mL on average was collected from each donor into heparinised tubes. Naive, central memory, regulatory and stem cell-like memory CD4+ T cells were sorted on a BD FACSAria II using a panel including CD45RO, CCR7, CD25, CD127, CD95 and CD27. All sorted populations exceeded 95% purity. PBMCs were separated immediately by Lymphoprep density gradient centrifugation and were stained directly, without being cultured. To minimize batch effects, samples were stained and sorted in pairs, one healthy donor with one patient per experiment. Paper-wide results and their limitations: Naive, central memory and regulatory TCRB repertoires appeared to be more alike among patients than among healthy donors. Because the HLA sub-analyses included only small numbers of individuals, any influence of HLA type on TCRB rearrangement was left unresolved. Because cDNA was sequenced instead of genomic DNA, activated cells with high expression could be over-represented, although the groups did not differ in activation or CD3 levels. A moderate but significant shortening of TCRB CDR3 length was observed in type 1 diabetes patients in all four CD4+ subsets. PCR may preferentially amplify shorter templates, but because patient and control samples were amplified and corrected together, any resulting skew would affect both groups equally. Fewer insertions and more nucleotide deletions at VDJ recombination sites were observed in patients with type 1 diabetes, implying thymic rearrangement abnormalities.

There are a few counts of this clone. The clone's antigen remains unknown. Per-base qualities were not stored, and no clone one base away is much larger. This sequence uses TRBV2 and TRBJ2-2; the D gene cannot be resolved reliably. This TCR derives from a woman in her late teens or twenties in good health. The source material was central memory CD4+ T cells from blood. The CDR3 has the sequence CASGRDTGELFF. In nucleotides, the sequence is TGTGCCAGCGGACGGGACACCGGGGAGCTGTTTTTT. With the portions outside the CDR3 filled from the reference TRBV2 and TRBJ2-2 genes, the complete variable region becomes EPEVTQTPSHQVTQMGQEVILRCVPISNHLYFYWYRQILGQKVEFLVSFYNNEISEKSEIFDDQFSVERPDGSNFTLKIRSTKLEDSAMYFCASGRDTGELFFGEGSRLTVL.